Presented here are 4 T cell receptor beta chains from one specimen sequenced in a study of blood T cell repertoires in COVID-19. Data came from immunoSEQ multiplex PCR; TCRdb stores just in-frame clones and leaves some out. The profile shows some 200,000 clones, roughly 86% of them singletons. The sample taken for sequencing was peripheral blood. The receptors were gathered from a man aged 65 to 79 with acute or convalescent COVID-19.

The chain is built from TRBV28 and TRBJ2-5; 9 bases agree with TRBD2. V lost 4 bases to trimming and J lost 9 bases; unmatched junction nucleotides: 6. CDR3 size: 13 residues. Germline V gives CDR1 MDHEN, CDR2 SYDVKM. This chain's CDR3 is CASSSFSGRAQYF. The CDR3 nucleotides are TGTGCCAGCAGTTCATTTAGCGGGAGAGCCCAGTACTTC.

The rearrangement joins TRBV5-4 to TRBJ2-2; D ambiguous. This CDR3 region has 13 residues. V gave up 4 bases and J gave up 1 base, with 5 bases separating them. Germline V gene data show CDR1 as SGHNT and CDR2 as YYREEE (reference sequence). Here the CDR3 reads CASSIENTGELFF. The CDR3 region has the DNA TGTGCCAGCAGCATAGAGAACACCGGGGAGCTGTTTTTT.

The J gene is TRBJ1-5, the V gene TRBV5-1, with 9 bases matching TRBD1. The CDR3 contains 16 residues. The junction had 5 bases not matched to a gene; V was cut back by 4 bases and J by 0 bases. The germline V gene has CDR1 SGHRS and CDR2 YFSETQ. CDR3 DNA sequence: TGCGCCAGCAGCCCTGGGACAGGGTATAGCAATCAGCCCCAGCATTTT. Amino acid sequence: CASSPGTGYSNQPQHF. Filled out from reference TRBV5-1 and TRBJ1-5, the complete variable domain reads KAGVTQTPRYLIKTRGQQVTLSCSPISGHRSVSWYQQTPGQGLQFLFEYFSETQRNKGNFPGRFSGRQFSNSRSEMNVSTLELGDSALYLCASSPGTGYSNQPQHFGDGTRLSIL.

The chain uses TRBV7-8 and TRBJ1-2; D possibly corresponds to TRBD1 (6 bases). The CDR3 length is 13 residues. CDR1 and CDR2 (germline): SGHVS, FQNEAQ. Trimming stripped 4 bases from V and 7 bases from J, with 13 bases between. CDR3 region: CASSSQGRSGYTF. CDR3 bases: TGTGCCAGCAGCTCACAGGGTCGGAGTGGCTACACCTTC.